This TCR beta chain was captured in a study of cytomegalovirus exposure and HLA in healthy donors. Germline lookup yields CDR1 KGHSH and CDR2 LQKENI. V dropped 2 bases and J dropped 3 bases, with 17 bases sitting between them. The CDR3 contains 17 residues. This PCR relied on a set of 60 Vbeta primers and 13 Jbeta primers. Method: immunoSEQ multiplex PCR; TCRdb's copy keeps in-frame clones and lacks some. The sample has under 80,000 clones, about 81% seen once. This sequence joins TRBV18 and TRBJ2-1; possibly TRBD2 for D (5 bases). Specimen: PBMCs. The TCR was taken from a man aged 45 to 65 in good health and CMV-seropositive. The CDR3 sequence is CASSPWPKEGDYNEQFF. The CDR3 nucleotides are TGTGCCAGCTCACCATGGCCGAAAGAGGGAGACTACAATGAGCAGTTCTTC.